This T cell receptor (beta chain) originates from a study of T cells after posttransplantation cyclophosphamide. Peripheral blood was collected from the related graft donor on the marrow donation day. Note on this clone: No antigen is known for it.

The protocol was immunoSEQ multiplex PCR, while the TCRdb copy is restricted to in-frame clones and leaves out a portion. The data contain about 47,000 clones, almost 95% of them singletons. Study observations and caveats: Recipient CMV seropositivity and CMV reactivation strongly tracked TRB clonality.

Material: PBMCs. The sequence came from a woman between 45 and 65 years old in good health and a related stem cell transplant donor.

CDR3 protein: CASSSGPQLGSEQYF. The CDR3 bases are TGTGCCAGCAGTTCCGGGCCTCAGTTGGGGAGCGAGCAGTACTTC. The chain combines TRBV2 with TRBJ2-7; D may be TRBD2 (5 bases). CDR1 and CDR2 from the germline V gene are SNHLY and FYNNEI. The CDR3 spans 15 residues. The V end lost 5 bases, the J end lost 6 bases, and 20 bases lay between the germline ends.